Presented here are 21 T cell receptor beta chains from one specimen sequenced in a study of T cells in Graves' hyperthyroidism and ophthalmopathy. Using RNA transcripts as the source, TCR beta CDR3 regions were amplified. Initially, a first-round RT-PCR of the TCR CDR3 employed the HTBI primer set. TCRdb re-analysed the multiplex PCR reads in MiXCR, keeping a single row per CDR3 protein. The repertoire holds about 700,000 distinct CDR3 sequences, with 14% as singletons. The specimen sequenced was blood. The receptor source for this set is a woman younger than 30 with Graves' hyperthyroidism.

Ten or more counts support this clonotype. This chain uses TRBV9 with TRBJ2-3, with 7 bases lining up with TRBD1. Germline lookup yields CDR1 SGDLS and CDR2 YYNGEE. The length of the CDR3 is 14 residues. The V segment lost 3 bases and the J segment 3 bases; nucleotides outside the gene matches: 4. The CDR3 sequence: CASSERTGTDTQYF. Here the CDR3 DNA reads TGTGCCAGCAGCGAGCGGACAGGTACAGATACGCAGTATTTT.

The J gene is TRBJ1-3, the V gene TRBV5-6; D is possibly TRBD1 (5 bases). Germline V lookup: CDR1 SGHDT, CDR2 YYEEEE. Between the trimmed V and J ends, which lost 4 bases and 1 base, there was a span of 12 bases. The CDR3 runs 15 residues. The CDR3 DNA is TGTGCCAGCAGCGGCGGGACGGTATCTGGAAACACCATATATTTT. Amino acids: CASSGGTVSGNTIYF. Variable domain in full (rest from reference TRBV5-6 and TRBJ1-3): DAGVTQSPTHLIKTRGQQVTLRCSPKSGHDTVSWYQQALGQGPQFIFQYYEEEERQRGNFPDRFSGHQFPNYSSELNVNALLLGDSALYLCASSGGTVSGNTIYFGEGSWLTVV.

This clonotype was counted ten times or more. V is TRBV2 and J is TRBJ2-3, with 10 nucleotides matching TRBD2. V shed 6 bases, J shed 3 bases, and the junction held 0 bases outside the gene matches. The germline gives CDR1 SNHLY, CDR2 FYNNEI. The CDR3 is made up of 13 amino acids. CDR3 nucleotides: TGTGCCAGCAGGACTAGCGGGACAGATACGCAGTATTTT. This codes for CASRTSGTDTQYF.

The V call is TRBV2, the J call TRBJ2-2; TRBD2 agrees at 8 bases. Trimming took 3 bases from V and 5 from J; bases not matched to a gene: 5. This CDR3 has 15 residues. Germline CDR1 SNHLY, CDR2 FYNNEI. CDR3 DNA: TGTGCCAGCAGTGATAACGGGAGGGTTACCGGGGAGCTGTTTTTT. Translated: CASSDNGRVTGELFF.

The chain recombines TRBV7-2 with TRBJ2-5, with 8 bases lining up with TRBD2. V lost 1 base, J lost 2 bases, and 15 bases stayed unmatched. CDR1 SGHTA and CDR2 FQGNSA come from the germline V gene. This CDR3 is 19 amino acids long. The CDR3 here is CASSLGRGGTRSRQETQYF. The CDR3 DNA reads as TGTGCCAGCAGCTTAGGACGCGGGGGGACTCGGTCCAGACAAGAGACCCAGTACTTC.

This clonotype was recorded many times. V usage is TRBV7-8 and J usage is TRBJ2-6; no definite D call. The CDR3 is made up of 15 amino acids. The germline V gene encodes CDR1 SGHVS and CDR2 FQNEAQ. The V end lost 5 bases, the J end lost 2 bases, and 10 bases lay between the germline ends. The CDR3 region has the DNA TGTGCCAGCAGCCAAGGAAGACCTGGGGCCAACGTCCTGACTTTC. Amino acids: CASSQGRPGANVLTF. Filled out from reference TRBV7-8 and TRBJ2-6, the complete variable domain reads GAGVSQSPRYKVAKRGQDVALRCDPISGHVSLFWYQQALGQGPEFLTYFQNEAQLDKSGLPSDRFFAERPEGSVSTLKIQRTQQEDSAVYLCASSQGRPGANVLTFGAGSRLTVL.

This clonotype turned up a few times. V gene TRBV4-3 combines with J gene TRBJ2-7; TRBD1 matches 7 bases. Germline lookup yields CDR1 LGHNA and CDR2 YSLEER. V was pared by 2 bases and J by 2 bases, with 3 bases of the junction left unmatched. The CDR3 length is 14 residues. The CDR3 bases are TGCGCCAGCAGCCAATCAGACAGGGCCTACGAGCAGTACTTC. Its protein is CASSQSDRAYEQYF.

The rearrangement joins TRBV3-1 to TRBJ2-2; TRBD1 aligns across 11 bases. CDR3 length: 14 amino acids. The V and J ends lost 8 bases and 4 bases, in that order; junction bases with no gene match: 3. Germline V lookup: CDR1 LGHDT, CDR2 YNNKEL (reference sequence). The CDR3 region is CASWDRGSTGELFF. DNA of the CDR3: TGTGCCAGCTGGGACAGGGGGTCCACCGGGGAGCTGTTTTTT.

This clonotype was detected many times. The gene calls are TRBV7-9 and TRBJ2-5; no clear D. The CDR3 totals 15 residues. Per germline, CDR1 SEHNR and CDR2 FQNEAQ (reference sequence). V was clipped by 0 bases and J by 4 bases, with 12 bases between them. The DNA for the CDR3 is TGTGCCAGCAGCTTAGCCGCTGGTAGTTCAGAGACCCAGTACTTC. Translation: CASSLAAGSSETQYF.

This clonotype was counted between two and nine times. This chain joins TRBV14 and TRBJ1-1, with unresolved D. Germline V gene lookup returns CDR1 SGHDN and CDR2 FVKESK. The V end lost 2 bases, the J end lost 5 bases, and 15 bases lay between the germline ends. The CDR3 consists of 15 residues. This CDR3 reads CASSQLAGLGTEAFF. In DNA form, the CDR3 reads TGTGCCAGCAGCCAATTGGCCGGATTGGGAACTGAAGCTTTCTTT.

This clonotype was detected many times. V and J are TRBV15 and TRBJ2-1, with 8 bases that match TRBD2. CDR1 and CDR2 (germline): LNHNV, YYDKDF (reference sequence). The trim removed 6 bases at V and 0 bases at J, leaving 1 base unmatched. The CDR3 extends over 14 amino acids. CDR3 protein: CATSSGASYNEQFF. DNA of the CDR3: TGTGCCACCAGTAGCGGGGCCTCCTACAATGAGCAGTTCTTC.

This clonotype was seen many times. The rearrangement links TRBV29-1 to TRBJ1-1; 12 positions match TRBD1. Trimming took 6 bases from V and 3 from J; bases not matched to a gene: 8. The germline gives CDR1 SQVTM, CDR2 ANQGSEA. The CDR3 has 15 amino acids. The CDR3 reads CSVPGTGGRDTEAFF. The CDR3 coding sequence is TGCAGCGTGCCCGGGACAGGGGGCAGGGACACTGAAGCTTTCTTT.

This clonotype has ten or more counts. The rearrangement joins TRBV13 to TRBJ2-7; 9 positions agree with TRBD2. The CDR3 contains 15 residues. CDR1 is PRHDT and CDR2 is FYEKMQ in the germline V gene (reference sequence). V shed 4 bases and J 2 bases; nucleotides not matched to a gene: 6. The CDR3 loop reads CASSSLAGVTYEQYF. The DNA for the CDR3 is TGTGCCAGCAGCTCGTTAGCGGGGGTAACCTACGAGCAGTACTTC. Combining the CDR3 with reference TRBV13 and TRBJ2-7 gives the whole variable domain AAGVIQSPRHLIKEKRETATLKCYPIPRHDTVYWYQQGPGQDPQFLISFYEKMQSDKGSIPDRFSAQQFSDYHSELNMSSLELGDSALYFCASSSLAGVTYEQYFGPGTRLTVT.

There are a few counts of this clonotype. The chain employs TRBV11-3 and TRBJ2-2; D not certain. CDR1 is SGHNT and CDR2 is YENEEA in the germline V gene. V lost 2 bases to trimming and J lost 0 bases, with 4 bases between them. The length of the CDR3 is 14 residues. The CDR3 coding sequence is TGTGCCAGCAGCTTATTCCCGAACACCGGGGAGCTGTTTTTT. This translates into CASSLFPNTGELFF.

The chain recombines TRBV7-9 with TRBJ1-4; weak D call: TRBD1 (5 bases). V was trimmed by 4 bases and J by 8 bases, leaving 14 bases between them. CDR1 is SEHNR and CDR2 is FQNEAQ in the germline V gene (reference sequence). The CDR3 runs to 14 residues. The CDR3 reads CASSSPVRDEKLFF. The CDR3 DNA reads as TGTGCCAGCAGCTCACCAGTAAGGGACGAAAAACTGTTTTTT.

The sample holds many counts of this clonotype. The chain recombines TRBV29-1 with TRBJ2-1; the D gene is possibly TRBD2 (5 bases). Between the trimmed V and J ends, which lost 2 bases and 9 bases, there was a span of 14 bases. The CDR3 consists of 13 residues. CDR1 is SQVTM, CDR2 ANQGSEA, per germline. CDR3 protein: CSVERGVETEQFF. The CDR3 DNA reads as TGCAGCGTTGAACGGGGAGTTGAGACTGAGCAGTTCTTC.

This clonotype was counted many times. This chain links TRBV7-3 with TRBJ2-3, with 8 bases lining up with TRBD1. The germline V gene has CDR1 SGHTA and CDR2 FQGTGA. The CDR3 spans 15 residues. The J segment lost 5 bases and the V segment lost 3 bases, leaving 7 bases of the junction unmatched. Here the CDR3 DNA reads TGTGCCAGCAGCTTTATCAGGGGGCGGAAAGATACGCAGTATTTT. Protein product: CASSFIRGRKDTQYF.

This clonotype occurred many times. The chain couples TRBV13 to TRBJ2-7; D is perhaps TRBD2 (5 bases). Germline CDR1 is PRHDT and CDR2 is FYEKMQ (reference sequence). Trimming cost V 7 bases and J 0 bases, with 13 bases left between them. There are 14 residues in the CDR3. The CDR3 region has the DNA TGTGCCAGCACGACGGGAAGTTCCTCCTACGAGCAGTACTTC. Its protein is CASTTGSSSYEQYF.

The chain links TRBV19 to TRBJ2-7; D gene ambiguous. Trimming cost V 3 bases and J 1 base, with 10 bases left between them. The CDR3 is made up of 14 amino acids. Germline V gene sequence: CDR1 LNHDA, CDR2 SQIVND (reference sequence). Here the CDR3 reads CASSIVGSSYEQYF. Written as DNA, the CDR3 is TGTGCCAGTAGTATTGTGGGCAGTTCCTACGAGCAGTACTTC.

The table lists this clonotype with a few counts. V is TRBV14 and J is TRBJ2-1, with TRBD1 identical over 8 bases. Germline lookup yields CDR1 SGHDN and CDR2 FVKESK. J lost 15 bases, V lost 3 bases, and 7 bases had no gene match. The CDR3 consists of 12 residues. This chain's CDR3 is CASSHDRGAPFF. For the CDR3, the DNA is TGTGCCAGCAGCCACGACAGGGGTGCTCCGTTCTTC.

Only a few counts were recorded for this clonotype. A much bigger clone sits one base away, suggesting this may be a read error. CDR3 region: CASSTTPNQWSGHTGELFF. CDR3 nucleotides: TGTGCCAGCAGCACCACGCCGAATCAGTGGAGCGGGCACACCGGGGAGCTGTTTTTT. This chain joins TRBV28 and TRBJ2-2, with a weak D call TRBD2 (6 bases). CDR3 length: 19 amino acids. V was cut by 6 bases and J by 3 bases, with 26 bases left in between. Germline V gene data show CDR1 as MDHEN and CDR2 as SYDVKM.